A single sample gave rise to the 20 T cell receptor beta chains below, sequenced in a study of identical twins. TCRdb called the 5' RACE reads again in MiXCR, with one record for every CDR3 protein. The profile shows around 100,000 distinct CDR3 sequences, 5.5% to 7% of them singletons. Material for sequencing was memory T cells sorted from blood. Receptor source: a woman aged 50 to 60 in good health.

This clonotype was counted at least ten times. The chain employs TRBV12-3 or TRBV12-4 and TRBJ1-4; D not certain. The CDR3 contains 12 residues. Trimming removed 6 bases from V and 8 bases from J, with 10 bases in between. The CDR3 loop reads CASSTRAEKLFF. Here the CDR3 DNA reads TGTGCCAGCAGCACAAGGGCCGAAAAACTGTTTTTT.

This clonotype was seen only a few times. The chain carries TRBV7-8 and TRBJ2-1, with TRBD2 matching 14 bases. Germline CDR1 is SGHVS and CDR2 is FQNEAQ. This CDR3 comprises 21 residues. With V trimmed by 3 bases and J by 0 bases, 13 bases remained unmatched. The CDR3 DNA follows: TGTGCCAGCAGCTTCTCCAAGACTAGCGGGAGGGCCTGGAGCTCCTACAATGAGCAGTTCTTC. It is translated as CASSFSKTSGRAWSSYNEQFF.

This rearrangement joins TRBV30 to TRBJ1-2; D gene uncertain. Germline loops: CDR1 GTSNPN, CDR2 SVGIG (reference sequence). The CDR3 loop spans 12 amino acids. The V end was cut by 4 bases, the J end by 7 bases, with 13 bases between. The CDR3 coding sequence is TGTGCCTGGACTCCGGGAGGAGGTGGCTACACCTTC. It codes for CAWTPGGGGYTF. The full variable domain, rest sourced from reference TRBV30 and TRBJ1-2, is SQTIHQWPATLVQPVGSPLSLECTVEGTSNPNLYWYRQAAGRGLQLLFYSVGIGQISSEVPQNLSASRPQDRQFILSSKKLLLSDSGFYLCAWTPGGGGYTFGSGTRLTVV.

This clonotype has a count of ten or more. This sequence joins TRBV2 and TRBJ2-7, with 8 bases matching TRBD1. J lost 2 bases, V lost 6 bases, and 6 bases had no gene match. The CDR3 sequence is 14 residues long. Germline V gives CDR1 SNHLY, CDR2 FYNNEI. CDR3 in amino acids: CASRPDRVPYEQYF. The CDR3 bases are TGTGCCAGCAGACCGGACAGGGTCCCCTACGAGCAGTACTTC.

This chain joins TRBV7-8 and TRBJ2-5; possibly TRBD2 for D (6 bases). This CDR3 has 15 residues. Trimming took 6 bases from V and 2 from J, leaving 16 bases between them. Germline values: CDR1 SGHVS, CDR2 FQNEAQ. The CDR3 region is CASRIRRGIQETQYF. CDR3 DNA sequence: TGTGCCAGCAGAATTCGGCGGGGCATTCAAGAGACCCAGTACTTC.

This clonotype was seen ten or more times. CDR3 in DNA: TGTGCCAGCAGTTCGGGTTCGGACGATAGAAACACCATATATTTT. Translation: CASSSGSDDRNTIYF. This chain connects TRBV12-3 or TRBV12-4 to TRBJ1-3; D is undetermined. The CDR3 spans 15 residues. Trimming took 4 bases from V and 5 from J, leaving 15 bases between them.

Ten or more counts support this clonotype. The chain recombines TRBV5-1 with TRBJ1-2; D is undetermined. The CDR3 is made up of 15 amino acids. The V end lost 2 bases, the J end lost 0 bases, and 11 bases lay between the germline ends. In germline, CDR1 is SGHRS, CDR2 YFSETQ. CDR3 sequence reads: CASSFDPMANYGYTF. As DNA, the CDR3 is TGCGCCAGCAGCTTTGACCCAATGGCTAACTATGGCTACACCTTC.

This chain connects TRBV5-8 to TRBJ1-2, with D perhaps matching TRBD1 (6 bases). The CDR3 is 15 residues long. Germline V gene sequence: CDR1 SGHTS, CDR2 YDEGEE. V was pared by 1 base and J by 4 bases, with 14 bases between. CDR3 DNA sequence: TGTGCCAGCAGCTTGCCCCGGGACACGCGCTATGGCTACACCTTC. This codes for CASSLPRDTRYGYTF.

The genes are TRBV6-1 and TRBJ1-2, with D perhaps matching TRBD1 (5 bases). This CDR3 is 15 amino acids long. The germline CDR1 and CDR2 sequences are MNHNS and SASEGT. Trimming took 4 bases from V and 4 from J, leaving 16 bases between them. CDR3: CASSGRDSERYGYTF. The CDR3 nucleotides are TGTGCCAGCAGTGGCCGGGACTCAGAACGCTATGGCTACACCTTC.

This clonotype was recorded many times. The chain has TRBV12-3 or TRBV12-4 and TRBJ1-1, with 7 positions matching TRBD1. Trimming took 7 bases from V and 1 from J; bases not matched to a gene: 6. This CDR3 is built from 14 residues. Here the CDR3 reads CASTQGQANTEAFF. The CDR3 region has the DNA TGTGCCAGCACTCAAGGACAGGCGAACACTGAAGCTTTCTTT.

This clonotype was detected only a few times. V and J are TRBV24-1 and TRBJ2-1; 8 nucleotides line up with TRBD2. The CDR3 contains 17 residues. The junction had 13 bases not matched to a gene; V was cut back by 3 bases and J by 7 bases. CDR1 is KGHDR, CDR2 SFDVKD, per germline. The CDR3 region has the DNA TGTGCCACCAGTGATCTCCTCGGGGCGGGGGGCGCAAATGAGCAGTTCTTC. Its protein product is CATSDLLGAGGANEQFF.

This clonotype has only one observation. The chain links TRBV15 to TRBJ2-2, with 10 bases that match TRBD2. CDR3 length: 15 amino acids. With 1 base clipped from V and 4 bases from J, the junction kept 0 bases outside the gene matches. CDR1 is LNHNV, CDR2 YYDKDF, per germline (reference sequence). DNA for the CDR3: TGTGCCACCAGCAGAGGGACTAGCGGCACCGGGGAGCTGTTTTTT. It yields the protein CATSRGTSGTGELFF.

This clonotype has a count of ten or more. The chain uses TRBV25-1 and TRBJ2-2; D is perhaps TRBD2 (7 bases). The CDR3 runs to 17 residues. Germline CDR1 and CDR2: MGHDK and SYGVNS. Trimming removed 1 base from V and 6 bases from J, with 18 bases in between. The CDR3 DNA sequence: TGTGCCAGCAGTGAATGGGAGCCTTCGGGGGGCGCCGGGGAGCTGTTTTTT. Residues: CASSEWEPSGGAGELFF.

This clonotype was counted at least ten times. The chain combines TRBV20-1 with TRBJ2-1; TRBD1 is a possible D gene (5 bases). Germline CDR1 is DFQATT and CDR2 is SNEGSKA (reference sequence). This CDR3 spans 13 amino acids. V dropped 8 bases and J dropped 0 bases, with 11 bases sitting between them. This CDR3 reads CSCDDSSYNEQFF. CDR3 nucleotides: TGCAGTTGTGACGACAGCTCCTACAATGAGCAGTTCTTC.

The sample holds many counts of this clonotype. The chain couples TRBV15 to TRBJ2-5, with 8 bases that match TRBD2. CDR1 is LNHNV, CDR2 YYDKDF, per germline (reference sequence). V shed 2 bases and J 2 bases; nucleotides not matched to a gene: 13. The CDR3 length is 18 residues. The CDR3 sequence: CATSRPKLAAISQETQYF. The CDR3 DNA reads TGTGCCACCAGCAGACCAAAACTAGCGGCAATCTCTCAAGAGACCCAGTACTTC.

This clonotype occurred many times. The J gene is TRBJ2-3, the V gene TRBV12-3 or TRBV12-4; D is unresolved. The CDR3 totals 10 residues. Trimming shortened V by 7 bases and J by 3 bases, and 2 bases separated the two germline ends. The CDR3 sequence: CASTTDTQYF. CDR3 DNA: TGTGCCAGCACTACAGATACGCAGTATTTT.

This clonotype was recorded at least ten times. The chain combines TRBV20-1 with TRBJ2-7; 7 positions match TRBD2. V trimming: 3 bases; J trimming: 2 bases; junction bases outside the gene matches: 10. The CDR3 totals 15 residues. CDR1 is DFQATT and CDR2 is SNEGSKA in the germline V gene (reference sequence). The CDR3 sequence is CSARREGRGAYEQYF. The DNA for the CDR3 is TGCAGTGCTAGGCGAGAGGGCCGGGGGGCCTACGAGCAGTACTTC.

This clonotype was detected many times. The J gene is TRBJ2-1, the V gene TRBV10-2; TRBD2 matches 10 bases. With V trimmed by 4 bases and J by 2 bases, 2 bases remained unmatched. The length of the CDR3 is 15 residues. Per germline, CDR1 WSHSY and CDR2 SAAADI. The CDR3 nucleotides are TGCGCCAGCAGTGGAACTAGCGGGGCCTACAATGAGCAGTTCTTC. This encodes CASSGTSGAYNEQFF.

There are many counts of this clonotype. The chain joins TRBV3-1 to TRBJ1-1, with 8 bases lining up with TRBD1. The CDR3 is 15 amino acids. Per the germline V gene, CDR1 is LGHDT and CDR2 is YNNKEL (reference sequence). V trimming: 5 bases; J trimming: 5 bases; junction bases outside the gene matches: 10. The CDR3 DNA sequence: TGTGCCAGCAGCTCCCAGAACAGGGGGAGGACTGAAGCTTTCTTT. It codes for CASSSQNRGRTEAFF.

This clonotype was recorded many times. The rearrangement uses TRBV20-1 and TRBJ1-1; perhaps TRBD1 as D (6 bases). The CDR3 loop spans 16 amino acids. Germline loops: CDR1 DFQATT, CDR2 SNEGSKA (reference sequence). With 0 bases removed from V and 5 bases from J, the gap between germline ends came to 19 bases. The CDR3 loop reads CSARDTRGQGKTEAFF. The DNA of the CDR3 is TGCAGTGCTAGAGACACTCGGGGGCAGGGTAAGACTGAAGCTTTCTTT.